Each of the 7 T cell receptor beta chains below was sequenced from the same sample in a study of cytomegalovirus exposure and HLA in healthy donors. This PCR relied on a set of 60 Vbeta primers and 13 Jbeta primers. This table comes from immunoSEQ multiplex PCR, and its TCRdb copy is limited to in-frame clones, with some not included. Here the sample spans around 170,000 clones, around 80% being singletons. Sequenced input: PBMCs. The source of these receptors is a woman in her 50s in good health and CMV-seronegative.

V and J are TRBV28 and TRBJ1-1; no reliable D call. CDR1 and CDR2 (germline): MDHEN, SYDVKM. This CDR3 is 14 amino acids long. V lost 3 bases and J 6 bases, leaving 14 bases between the germline ends. The CDR3 spells CASSLVGMGAEAFF. The CDR3 DNA follows: TGTGCCAGCAGTTTGGTAGGGATGGGAGCTGAAGCTTTCTTT.

The rearrangement links TRBV6-5 to TRBJ1-2; possible D gene TRBD1, 6 bases. The germline V and J ends were trimmed by 5 bases and 4 bases, with 8 bases remaining between them. This CDR3 spans 12 amino acids. Per germline, CDR1 MNHEY and CDR2 SVGAGI. CDR3 sequence (DNA): TGTGCCAGCAGTACAGGGCCCTATGGCTACACCTTC. Translated, it gives CASSTGPYGYTF.

The rearrangement joins TRBV27 to TRBJ2-1, with a possible D match to TRBD2 (5 bases). The germline CDR1 and CDR2 sequences are MNHEY and SMNVEV (reference sequence). Trimming removed 1 base at V and 6 bases at J, with 16 bases between. This CDR3 has 16 residues. The CDR3: CASSLWKREPLNEQFF. CDR3 in DNA: TGTGCCAGCAGTTTATGGAAGAGGGAACCCCTCAATGAGCAGTTCTTC.

The chain recombines TRBV19 with TRBJ1-2; 9 bases line up with TRBD1. The CDR3 runs to 13 residues. Trimming took 10 bases from V and 3 from J; bases not matched to a gene: 6. Germline V gene sequence: CDR1 LNHDA, CDR2 SQIVND (reference sequence). CDR3 in amino acids: CATNRGQYYGYTF. The CDR3 DNA reads TGTGCCACTAACAGGGGGCAGTACTATGGCTACACCTTC.

In this sample, this clone turned up once. The chain carries TRBV23-1 and TRBJ2-1, with D perhaps TRBD1 (6 bases). TRBV23-1 is assigned to the ORF class and has an uncertain function. This CDR3 is 14 amino acids long. Trimming left V 7 bases short and J 4 bases short, with 14 bases between. The CDR3 DNA follows: TGCGCCAGCAAAGCCGGGACAAAGTACAATGAGCAGTTCTTC. Translating it yields CASKAGTKYNEQFF.

This rearrangement joins TRBV9 to TRBJ1-2, with D unclear. Looked up from germline, CDR1 is SGDLS and CDR2 is YYNGEE. The V end was cut by 0 bases, the J end by 2 bases, with 11 bases between. This CDR3 has 15 amino acids. In DNA form, the CDR3 reads TGTGCCAGCAGCGTAGACGGCAGAGCGAACTATGGCTACACCTTC. Translation: CASSVDGRANYGYTF.

The chain joins TRBV5-6 to TRBJ2-5, with D perhaps matching TRBD1 (6 bases). The ends were cut back, 4 bases at V and 4 bases at J, with 17 bases in the middle. Germline CDR1 and CDR2: SGHDT and YYEEEE. This CDR3 region has 15 residues. CDR3 protein: CASSPRAGRGETQYF. The CDR3, as DNA: TGTGCCAGCAGCCCGCGGGCTGGCAGGGGAGAGACCCAGTACTTC.